This is a list of T cell receptor beta chains from one sample in a study of blood T cell repertoires in COVID-19. Here immunoSEQ multiplex PCR was the method, and the copy in TCRdb shows in-frame clones only, minus some. This sample has roughly 200,000 clones, with over 70% found just once. Material for sequencing was peripheral blood. These receptors were collected from a woman between 70 and 85 years old with acute or convalescent COVID-19. Both conserved end residues are trimmed from each CDR3.

V gene: TRBV28
J gene: TRBJ2-2
CDR3 protein: ASSLEDRLLTGELF

V gene: TRBV7-2
J gene: TRBJ2-7
CDR3 protein: ASSLVSAGRGGSPYEQY

V gene: TRBV3-1/TRBV3-2
J gene: TRBJ2-2
CDR3 protein: ASNIPGIAGELF

V gene: TRBV6-5
J gene: TRBJ2-3
CDR3 protein: ASSLGQTTRTDTQY

V gene: TRBV6-5
J gene: TRBJ1-5
CDR3 protein: ASNRQGGQPQH

V gene: TRBV5-6
J gene: TRBJ1-6
CDR3 protein: ASSLGEAESTPLH

V gene: TRBV18
J gene: TRBJ2-2
CDR3 protein: ASSPSLADTGELF

V gene: TRBV5-1
J gene: TRBJ2-7
CDR3 protein: ASSSGDSGSYEQY

V gene: TRBV28
J gene: TRBJ2-5
CDR3 protein: ASSSYRGKQETQY

V gene: TRBV2
J gene: TRBJ2-7
CDR3 protein: ASSEQGTTFYEQY

V gene: TRBV2
J gene: TRBJ2-1
CDR3 protein: ASRPETYNEQF

V gene: TRBV6-1
J gene: TRBJ1-2
CDR3 protein: ASSEASGLSYGYT

V gene: TRBV7-2
J gene: TRBJ2-7
CDR3 protein: ASSQRAGGNEQY

V gene: TRBV30
J gene: TRBJ2-3
CDR3 protein: AWRLSGGTDTQY

V gene: TRBV7-8
J gene: TRBJ2-1
CDR3 protein: ASSQDQVRGEQF

V gene: TRBV7-9
J gene: TRBJ2-7
CDR3 protein: ASSSDATGGYEQY

V gene: TRBV27
J gene: TRBJ1-4
CDR3 protein: ASSFDRGREKLF

V gene: TRBV20-1
J gene: TRBJ1-3
CDR3 protein: SARPENTIY

V gene: TRBV7-3
J gene: TRBJ1-6
CDR3 protein: ASSPGQLGDSPLH

V gene: TRBV15
J gene: TRBJ1-6
CDR3 protein: ATSRDRRAGPNSPLH

V gene: TRBV15
J gene: TRBJ1-1
CDR3 protein: ATSIATGGDTEAF

V gene: TRBV3-1/TRBV3-2
J gene: TRBJ2-3
CDR3 protein: ASSRSGITDTQY

V gene: TRBV27
J gene: TRBJ2-1
CDR3 protein: ASSLLGGRAKNEQF

V gene: TRBV29-1
J gene: TRBJ2-2
CDR3 protein: SVRGRTGELF

V gene: TRBV20-1
J gene: TRBJ2-3
CDR3 protein: SARPTDTQY

V gene: TRBV6-2/TRBV6-3
J gene: TRBJ2-2
CDR3 protein: ASSYLAGFTGELF

V gene: TRBV5-6
J gene: TRBJ2-3
CDR3 protein: ASSYRTDTQY

V gene: TRBV5-1
J gene: TRBJ2-5
CDR3 protein: ASSSSVQETQY

V gene: TRBV27
J gene: TRBJ2-2
CDR3 protein: ASSLWGAGELF

V gene: TRBV9
J gene: TRBJ1-1
CDR3 protein: ASSPGALNTEAF

V gene: TRBV27
J gene: TRBJ2-3
CDR3 protein: ASSSKGSGYSTDTQY

V gene: TRBV14
J gene: TRBJ2-3
CDR3 protein: ASSQAGLAGDTQY

V gene: TRBV2
J gene: TRBJ2-1
CDR3 protein: ASSSGTSVTEQF

V gene: TRBV5-1
J gene: TRBJ1-1
CDR3 protein: ASSLERGGTEAF

V gene: TRBV6-5
J gene: TRBJ1-2
CDR3 protein: ASLERRNYGYT

V gene: TRBV7-9
J gene: TRBJ2-3
CDR3 protein: ASSFPTSAGTDTQY

V gene: TRBV6-6
J gene: TRBJ1-5
CDR3 protein: ASSYVQGSNQPQH

V gene: TRBV19
J gene: TRBJ2-7
CDR3 protein: ASSIERSEQY

V gene: TRBV18
J gene: TRBJ2-7
CDR3 protein: ASSPTTGGNEQY

V gene: TRBV5-1
J gene: TRBJ2-5
CDR3 protein: ASSLAPLAGGGETQY

V gene: TRBV28
J gene: TRBJ2-5
CDR3 protein: ASSLAGQSETQY

V gene: TRBV25-1
J gene: TRBJ2-7
CDR3 protein: ASSPDRKSSYEQY

V gene: TRBV29-1
J gene: TRBJ1-1
CDR3 protein: SAGGAGGNTEAF

V gene: TRBV15
J gene: TRBJ2-3
CDR3 protein: ATSSDGGTDTQY

V gene: TRBV7-2
J gene: TRBJ2-2
CDR3 protein: ASSLRQGRVRELF

V gene: TRBV24-1
J gene: TRBJ2-1
CDR3 protein: ATGSEGELINEQF

V gene: TRBV6-1
J gene: TRBJ2-1
CDR3 protein: ASSEFWGGLYNEQF

V gene: TRBV29-1
J gene: TRBJ2-2
CDR3 protein: SVRGMNTGELF

V gene: TRBV2
J gene: TRBJ1-1
CDR3 protein: ASSRTGLLNTEAF

V gene: TRBV11-2
J gene: TRBJ2-7
CDR3 protein: ASSSPGGVPPYEQY

V gene: TRBV27
J gene: TRBJ2-1
CDR3 protein: ASSLRGTSYNEQF

V gene: TRBV18
J gene: TRBJ2-1
CDR3 protein: ASSPPGQGLNEQF

V gene: TRBV29-1
J gene: TRBJ1-2
CDR3 protein: SVLDRVYGYT

V gene: TRBV7-2
J gene: TRBJ2-1
CDR3 protein: ASSSILAGVVRQF

V gene: TRBV24-1
J gene: TRBJ2-1
CDR3 protein: ATSEPIAGGPDNEQF

V gene: TRBV19
J gene: TRBJ2-1
CDR3 protein: ASSIPRTGHEQF

V gene: TRBV7-9
J gene: TRBJ1-1
CDR3 protein: ASSLVQDTEAF

V gene: TRBV3-1/TRBV3-2
J gene: TRBJ1-2
CDR3 protein: ASRAGGVVYGYT

V gene: TRBV6-5
J gene: TRBJ2-7
CDR3 protein: ASRKTNTYEQY